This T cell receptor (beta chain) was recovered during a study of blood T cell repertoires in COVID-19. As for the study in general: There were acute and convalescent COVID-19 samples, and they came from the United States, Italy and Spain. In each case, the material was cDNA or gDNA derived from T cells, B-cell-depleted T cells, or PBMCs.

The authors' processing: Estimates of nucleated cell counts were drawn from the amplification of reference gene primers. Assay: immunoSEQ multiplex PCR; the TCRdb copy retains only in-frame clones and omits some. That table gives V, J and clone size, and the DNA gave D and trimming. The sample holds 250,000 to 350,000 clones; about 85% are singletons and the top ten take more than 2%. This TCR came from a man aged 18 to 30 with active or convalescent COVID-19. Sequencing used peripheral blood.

The CDR3 loop is CASSLGPGQGGYGYTF. The DNA of the CDR3 is TGTGCCAGCAGTTTAGGCCCGGGACAGGGAGGCTATGGCTACACCTTC. The chain employs TRBV28 and TRBJ1-2; 9 nucleotides align to TRBD1. CDR1 and CDR2 (germline): MDHEN, SYDVKM. The CDR3 has 16 amino acids. V shed 2 bases and J 4 bases; nucleotides not matched to a gene: 8.